This T cell receptor beta chain was recovered during a study of T-cell reconstitution after alpha-beta-depleted transplantation in children listed by TCRdb under 2016. Regarding the research as a whole: The study quantitatively tracked T-cell immune reconstitution after TCRalphabeta/CD19-depleted allogeneic hematopoietic cell transplantation in children using TCR repertoire profiling.

There are a few counts of this clonotype. Its specific antigen is unknown. Base quality data are lacking; no much larger clone is found one base away. The full study reports these points: The apparently early recovery of alphabetaT-cell counts about two months after transplant reportedly depended on only several hundred rapidly expanded clones that came from non-depleted graft cells. The high TCRbeta diversity at day 60 in some patients was ascribed to recipient T cells and intrathymic progenitors that had survived conditioning. The frequencies of hyperexpanded clones fell over the following months, and after one year, T-cell counts and TCRbeta diversity were mostly attributed to newly produced T cells.

Library prep was done by PCR. The sample was run on an Illumina HiSeq 2500. TCR library preparation used molecular barcoding, with unique molecular identifiers applied to normalize quantification of the TCRbeta repertoire. TCRdb reanalyzed the raw reads on its own, using fastp at Q25 for trimming and MiXCR for clone calling, and kept in-frame beta chains. One record per CDR3 amino acid sequence lists the most common genes and DNA. This sample comprises 550,000 to 600,000 distinct CDR3 sequences, about 23% of them detected only once. The ten largest account for 11% to 15% of the sample. Explained via the paper, the treatment or condition label denotes: allogeneic hematopoietic cell transplantation with graft depleted of TCRalphabeta T cells and CD19 B cells. The transplant recipients were children given TCRalphabeta/CD19-depleted allogeneic hematopoietic cell grafts. Here V drops 7 bases and J drops 3 bases, and the junction holds 0 bases not matched to any gene. The cysteine opens and the phenylalanine closes a CDR3 of 14 amino acids. Of all the DNA, just the CDR3 is kept, 42 bases in frame from base 1. For CDR1 and CDR2, the germline V gene lists SGHRS and YFSETQ.

The receptor chain draws on TRBV5-1 and TRBJ2-1; 14 central nucleotides agree with TRBD2. Material: PBMCs, mostly from graft donor cells, obtained 360 days after TCRalphabeta/CD19-depleted stem cell transplant. The origin of this receptor is a boy under three years old who had a stem cell transplant for acute myeloid leukemia, so the T cells may come from the graft donor. DNA sequence: TGCGCCAGCGGGACTAGCGGGGGCTACAATGAGCAGTTCTTC. Translated, it reads CASGTSGGYNEQFF.